What follows describes a single T cell receptor beta chain. The antigen is unknown. These data are taken from a study of CD8 T cells in Susac syndrome. The study, taken as a whole, reports: The study conceded that its TCR sequencing and HLA analysis involved relatively few individuals.

The germline V gene has CDR1 GTSNPN and CDR2 SVGIG (reference sequence). The length of the CDR3 is 12 residues. V lost 1 base, J lost 4 bases, and 7 bases lay in between. Sequencing of TCR beta covered CD8+ and CD4+ T cells obtained from blood. cDNA came from approximately 0.5 to 1 ug RNA primed by random hexamers. TCRdb re-derived calls from the immunoSEQ multiplex PCR reads in MiXCR, one entry per CDR3 protein. The sample carries approximately 180,000 distinct CDR3 sequences, approximately 96% recorded once. The receptor's source is a human donor with multiple sclerosis. Sequenced material: CD4+ T cells from PBMCs. The chain uses TRBV30 and TRBJ1-1, with D tentatively TRBD1 (5 bases). The CDR3 region has the DNA TGTGCCTGGAGTGCAGGGCTCACTGAAGCTTTCTTT. Amino acids: CAWSAGLTEAFF.